The rows below give T cell receptor beta chains drawn from one sample of a study of graft-versus-host responses after intestinal transplantation. The table came from immunoSEQ multiplex PCR; TCRdb's copy has only in-frame clones and leaves some out. The table includes over 85,000 clones, roughly 93% detected once. Their cognate antigens are unknown. The specimen was unstimulated CD4+ T cells sorted from spleen or lymph node cells, collected before transplant. The receptors derive from a human donor who was the organ donor for an intestinal transplant. The CDR3 runs from the conserved cysteine through the conserved F or W. D genes are given only for firm matches. Clone size, where shown, is once, few, many, or a class for clones that have expanded.

abundance: -; v_gene: TRBV11-2; d_gene: -; j_gene: TRBJ2-1; CDR3aa: CASSLTDYNEQFF; CDR3nt: TGTGCCAGCAGCTTGACAGATTACAATGAGCAGTTCTTC
abundance: -; v_gene: TRBV9; d_gene: -; j_gene: TRBJ2-3; CDR3aa: CASSVGTSYTDTQYF; CDR3nt: TGTGCCAGCAGCGTAGGCACATCCTACACAGATACGCAGTATTTT
abundance: -; v_gene: TRBV11-2; d_gene: -; j_gene: TRBJ2-7; CDR3aa: CASSRGHGKYEQYF; CDR3nt: TGTGCCAGCAGCCGGGGACACGGAAAATACGAGCAGTACTTC
abundance: -; v_gene: TRBV10-2; d_gene: TRBD2; j_gene: TRBJ2-5; CDR3aa: CASSPTSGRETQYF; CDR3nt: TGCGCCAGCAGTCCCACTAGCGGGCGAGAGACCCAGTACTTC
abundance: few; v_gene: TRBV10-3; d_gene: -; j_gene: TRBJ2-6; CDR3aa: CAIRVVSSGANVLTF; CDR3nt: TGTGCCATCAGGGTCGTTAGCTCTGGGGCCAACGTCCTGACTTTC
abundance: -; v_gene: TRBV11-3; d_gene: -; j_gene: TRBJ2-7; CDR3aa: CASSSGRGRDEQYF; CDR3nt: TGTGCCAGCAGCTCCGGGCGGGGGCGCGACGAGCAGTACTTC
abundance: -; v_gene: TRBV25-1; d_gene: TRBD2; j_gene: TRBJ2-3; CDR3aa: CASSEIAGGTDTQYF; CDR3nt: TGTGCCAGCAGTGAAATAGCGGGGGGCACAGATACGCAGTATTTT
abundance: -; v_gene: TRBV27; d_gene: -; j_gene: TRBJ2-7; CDR3aa: CASSLRSEGTYEQYF; CDR3nt: TGTGCCAGCAGTTTGCGTTCGGAGGGGACCTACGAGCAGTACTTC
abundance: -; v_gene: TRBV11-1; d_gene: -; j_gene: TRBJ1-4; CDR3aa: CASSLQRNEKLFF; CDR3nt: TGTGCCAGCAGCTTGCAGCGTAATGAAAAACTGTTTTTT
abundance: -; v_gene: TRBV4-1; d_gene: TRBD1; j_gene: TRBJ2-3; CDR3aa: CASSQPNRGRFKDTQYF; CDR3nt: TGCGCCAGCAGCCAACCCAACAGGGGGAGGTTTAAGGATACGCAGTATTTT
abundance: -; v_gene: TRBV11-3; d_gene: -; j_gene: TRBJ2-3; CDR3aa: CASSLDHPTGTDTQYF; CDR3nt: TGTGCCAGCAGCTTAGACCACCCAACGGGCACAGATACGCAGTATTTT
abundance: -; v_gene: TRBV6-5; d_gene: TRBD1; j_gene: TRBJ2-7; CDR3aa: CASSYSIQGVRQYF; CDR3nt: TGTGCCAGCAGTTACTCGATACAGGGGGTTAGGCAGTACTTC
abundance: -; v_gene: TRBV7-9; d_gene: -; j_gene: TRBJ1-4; CDR3aa: CASSLSLAEKLFF; CDR3nt: TGTGCCAGCAGCTTATCACTGGCTGAAAAACTGTTTTTT
abundance: -; v_gene: TRBV28; d_gene: -; j_gene: TRBJ2-7; CDR3aa: CALRGRGYEQYF; CDR3nt: TGTGCCCTGCGGGGCAGGGGATACGAGCAGTACTTC
abundance: -; v_gene: TRBV5-1; d_gene: -; j_gene: TRBJ2-1; CDR3aa: CASSWQGGYNEQFF; CDR3nt: TGCGCCAGCAGTTGGCAGGGTGGGTACAATGAGCAGTTCTTC
abundance: -; v_gene: TRBV4-1; d_gene: -; j_gene: TRBJ1-6; CDR3aa: CASSQEGRDSYNSPLHF; CDR3nt: TGCGCCAGCAGCCAAGAGGGTAGAGACTCCTATAATTCACCCCTCCACTTT
abundance: -; v_gene: TRBV30; d_gene: -; j_gene: TRBJ2-7; CDR3aa: CAWSGARVSYEQYF; CDR3nt: TGTGCCTGGAGTGGTGCAAGGGTCTCCTACGAGCAGTACTTC
abundance: -; v_gene: TRBV28; d_gene: TRBD2; j_gene: TRBJ2-1; CDR3aa: CASSFLAGVGEQFF; CDR3nt: TGTGCCAGCAGTTTTTTGGCGGGGGTAGGCGAGCAGTTCTTC
abundance: once; v_gene: TRBV5-4; d_gene: -; j_gene: TRBJ2-7; CDR3aa: CASSLDYEQYF; CDR3nt: TGTGCCAGCAGCTTGGACTACGAGCAGTACTTC
abundance: -; v_gene: TRBV9; d_gene: -; j_gene: TRBJ1-6; CDR3aa: CASSPTRDTALRLPLHF; CDR3nt: TGTGCCAGCAGCCCCACCCGGGACACCGCATTAAGATTACCCCTCCACTTT